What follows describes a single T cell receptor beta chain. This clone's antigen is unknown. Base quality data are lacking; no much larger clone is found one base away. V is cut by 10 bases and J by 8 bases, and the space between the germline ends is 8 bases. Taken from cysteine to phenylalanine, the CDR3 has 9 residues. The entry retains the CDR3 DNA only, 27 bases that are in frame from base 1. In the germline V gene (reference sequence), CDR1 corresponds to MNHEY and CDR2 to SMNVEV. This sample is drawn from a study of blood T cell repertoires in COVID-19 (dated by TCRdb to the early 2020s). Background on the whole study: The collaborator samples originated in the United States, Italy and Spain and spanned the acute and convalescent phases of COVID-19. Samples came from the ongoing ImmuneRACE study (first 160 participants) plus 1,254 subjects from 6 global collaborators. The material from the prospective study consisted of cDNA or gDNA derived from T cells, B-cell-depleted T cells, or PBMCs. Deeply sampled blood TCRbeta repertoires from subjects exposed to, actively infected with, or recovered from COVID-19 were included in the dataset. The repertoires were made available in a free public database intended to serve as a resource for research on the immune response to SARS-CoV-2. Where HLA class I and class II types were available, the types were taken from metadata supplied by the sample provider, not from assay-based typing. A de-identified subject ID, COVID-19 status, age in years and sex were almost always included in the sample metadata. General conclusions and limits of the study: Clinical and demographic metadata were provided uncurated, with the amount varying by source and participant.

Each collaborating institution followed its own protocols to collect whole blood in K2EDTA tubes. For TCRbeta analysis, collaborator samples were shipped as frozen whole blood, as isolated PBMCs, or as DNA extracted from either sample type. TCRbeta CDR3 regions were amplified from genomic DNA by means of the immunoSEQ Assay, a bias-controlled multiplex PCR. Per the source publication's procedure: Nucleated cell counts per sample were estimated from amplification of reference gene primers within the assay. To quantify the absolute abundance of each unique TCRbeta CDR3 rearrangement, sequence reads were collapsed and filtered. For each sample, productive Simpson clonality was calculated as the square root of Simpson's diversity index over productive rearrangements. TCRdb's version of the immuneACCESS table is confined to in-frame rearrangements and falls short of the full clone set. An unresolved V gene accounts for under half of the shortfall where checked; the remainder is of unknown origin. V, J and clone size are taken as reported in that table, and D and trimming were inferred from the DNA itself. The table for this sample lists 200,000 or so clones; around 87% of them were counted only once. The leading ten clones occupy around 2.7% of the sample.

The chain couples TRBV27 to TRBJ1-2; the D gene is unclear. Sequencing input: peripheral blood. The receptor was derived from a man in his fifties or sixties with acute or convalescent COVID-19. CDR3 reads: CAIPRGYTF. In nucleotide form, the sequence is TGTGCCATCCCCAGGGGCTACACCTTC.